This T cell receptor (beta chain) comes out of a study of shared clonotypes between healthy human individuals. General study points: Depth was large, yet rarefaction showed that sorted-subset sequencing was incomplete.

In germline, CDR1 is GTSNPN, CDR2 SVGIG (reference sequence). J gave up 0 bases and V 5 bases, and 1 base lay outside the gene matches. CDR3 length: 14 residues. Original analysis: Junction-only immunoSEQ data arrived without quality scores, meaning filtering differed. Sequencing used immunoSEQ multiplex PCR; TCRdb keeps in-frame clones, though not all of them. V, J and clone size derive from that table, while D and trimming were established from the DNA sequence. Among approximately 2,300,000 clones listed, 92% were seen once. Turning to this clone: Its antigen is undetermined.

All the donors were Caucasian adults who lived in Nashville, Tennessee. Material for sequencing was naive CD4+ T cells from PBMCs. Subset specified: CD45RA+ positively selected. The chain links TRBV30 to TRBJ2-2; 9 nucleotides agree with TRBD1. The source is a man between 18 and 29 years old in good health. Some clones in this sample may be carry-over from other donors' samples. The CDR3 reads CAWGTGTNTGELFF. The DNA of the CDR3 is TGTGCCTGGGGGACAGGGACGAACACCGGGGAGCTGTTTTTT.